The 24 T cell receptor beta chains in this list originate from one sample, sequenced in a study of vaccination effects on CD4 cells after COVID-19. No antigen has been identified for these receptors. Produced via immunoSEQ multiplex PCR; TCRdb's table is partial and in-frame only. The sample contains 24,000 or so clones, around 69% of which appear only once. ViraFEST used viral peptide pools to expand antigen-specific CD4+ T cells before sequencing. Researchers isolated CD4+ T cells once ten to eleven days of culture had elapsed. Two doses of either BNT162b2 or mRNA-1273 were given to each participant. The sequencing used CD4+ T cells from PBMCs cultured with HCoV-229E spike peptides, collected after COVID-19 vaccination. The receptors here all came from a human donor who received a COVID-19 vaccine.

The rearrangement uses TRBV3-1 (or the pseudogene TRBV3-2) and TRBJ2-3, with D perhaps TRBD2 (6 bases). There are 15 residues in the CDR3. The germline CDR1 and CDR2 sequences are LGHDT and YNNKEL (reference sequence). Between the trimmed V and J ends, which lost 1 base and 2 bases, there was a span of 10 bases. As DNA, the CDR3 is TGTGCCAGCAGCCAAGTGGGGGGATCCACAGATACGCAGTATTTT. This codes for CASSQVGGSTDTQYF.

The chain couples TRBV3-1 (or the pseudogene TRBV3-2) to TRBJ2-2, with TRBD2 matching 7 bases. J was trimmed by 2 bases and V by 3 bases; bases with no gene match: 9. The CDR3 length is 17 residues. Germline CDR1 is LGHDT and CDR2 is YNNKEL (reference sequence). The CDR3 coding sequence is TGTGCCAGCAGCCAGGGGGGGTTGTGGGGAAACACCGGGGAGCTGTTTTTT. As protein: CASSQGGLWGNTGELFF.

This sequence joins TRBV7-9 and TRBJ1-4, with D maybe TRBD1 (5 bases). The CDR3 length is 14 residues. CDR1 is SEHNR, CDR2 FQNEAQ, per germline (reference sequence). V was clipped by 6 bases and J by 0 bases, with 8 bases between them. This CDR3 is CASRWTTTNEKLFF. The CDR3 DNA reads TGTGCCAGCAGATGGACAACAACTAATGAAAAACTGTTTTTT.

The rearrangement links TRBV29-1 to TRBJ1-1; D not certain. Germline-derived CDR1 and CDR2 are SQVTM and ANQGSEA. The CDR3 consists of 12 residues. Between the trimmed V and J ends, which lost 7 bases and 1 base, there was a span of 10 bases. CDR3 sequence: CSAGEANTEAFF. As DNA, the CDR3 is TGCAGCGCCGGAGAGGCGAACACTGAAGCTTTCTTT.

V and J are TRBV5-1 and TRBJ1-4; TRBD1 might be the D (5 bases). The CDR3 length is 16 residues. Deletions cut 0 bases from V and 6 bases from J, with 15 bases between. Germline-derived CDR1 and CDR2 are SGHRS and YFSETQ. The chain's CDR3 is CASSLAGRGLDEKLFF. The CDR3 bases are TGCGCCAGCAGCTTGGCCGGAAGGGGTTTAGATGAAAAACTGTTTTTT.

The chain combines TRBV5-4 with TRBJ1-1; TRBD1 might be the D (6 bases). Per the germline V gene, CDR1 is SGHNT and CDR2 is YYREEE (reference sequence). The CDR3 spans 14 residues. V lost 5 bases to trimming and J lost 0 bases, with 11 bases between them. The CDR3 reads CASRGGQMNTEAFF. In DNA, the CDR3 is TGTGCCAGCAGGGGTGGACAGATGAACACTGAAGCTTTCTTT.

V is TRBV12-3 or TRBV12-4 and J is TRBJ2-5; D remains unclear. The CDR3 has 13 residues. V lost 4 bases and J lost 4, with 10 bases in between. DNA of the CDR3: TGTGCCAGCAGTTCGAATAGTGTAGAGACCCAGTACTTC. It codes for CASSSNSVETQYF.

V gene TRBV3-1 (or the pseudogene TRBV3-2) combines with J gene TRBJ1-4; unclear D gene. V was cut by 1 base and J by 5 bases, with 8 bases left in between. CDR1 and CDR2 (germline): LGHDT, YNNKEL (reference sequence). CDR3 length: 14 amino acids. The CDR3 region is CASSQVAGNEKLFF. As DNA, the CDR3 is TGTGCCAGCAGCCAAGTCGCAGGAAATGAAAAACTGTTTTTT.

This clone turned up a few times. The rearrangement joins TRBV19 to TRBJ1-2; D not certain. CDR3 length: 16 amino acids. CDR1 is LNHDA, CDR2 SQIVND, per germline (reference sequence). The V gene lost 2 bases and the J gene lost 3 bases, with 16 bases spanning the gap. The CDR3 region has the DNA TGTGCCAGTAGTATAAGAGGACCACCTGCAGACTATGGCTACACCTTC. Translated: CASSIRGPPADYGYTF.

The V gene is TRBV5-1, the J gene TRBJ2-7, with D unresolved. V lost 2 bases and J lost 6, with 9 bases in between. Germline V gives CDR1 SGHRS, CDR2 YFSETQ. The CDR3 is 12 residues long. The CDR3 loop reads CASSFVPGEQYF. The CDR3 bases are TGCGCCAGCAGCTTCGTCCCAGGCGAGCAGTACTTC.

This chain connects TRBV10-1 to TRBJ1-1, with a possible D match to TRBD1 (6 bases). This CDR3 is built from 13 residues. Germline assignment: CDR1 WNHNN and CDR2 SYGVQD (reference sequence). The germline V and J ends were trimmed by 5 bases and 1 base, with 8 bases remaining between them. CDR3 residues: CASSRTANTEAFF. The CDR3 DNA reads TGCGCCAGCAGTCGGACAGCGAACACTGAAGCTTTCTTT.

This clone showed up just once. This chain connects TRBV10-1 to TRBJ2-2; a weak D match, TRBD2 (6 bases). Germline loops: CDR1 WNHNN, CDR2 SYGVQD (reference sequence). This CDR3 contains 16 residues. Trimming left V 4 bases short and J 8 bases short, with 20 bases between. CDR3 in amino acids: CASSGGEQPGLGELFF. The CDR3 DNA is TGCGCCAGCAGTGGGGGAGAGCAACCGGGACTGGGGGAGCTGTTTTTT.

This clone was observed a single time. The V gene is TRBV11-2, the J gene TRBJ1-3; no reliable D call. CDR1 and CDR2 from the germline V gene are SGHAT and FQNNGV. This CDR3 region has 13 residues. The germline V and J ends were trimmed by 5 bases and 8 bases, with 13 bases remaining between them. In DNA, the CDR3 is TGTGCCAGCAGCCGCGGGCGGCGAGACACCATATATTTT. Translated: CASSRGRRDTIYF.

This chain uses TRBV21-1 with TRBJ1-1; the table's D call of TRBD1 was not tested on the DNA. TRBV21-1 is noted as a pseudogene. The CDR3 has 20 residues. The CDR3 loop is CASSSPGTGVYRKQSTEAFF. The CDR3 DNA is TGTGCCAGCAGCTCTCCCGGGACAGGGGTTTATCGTAAACAGAGCACTGAAGCTTTCTTT.

The chain recombines TRBV11-2 with TRBJ2-1; D is ambiguous. Trimming left V 5 bases short and J 7 bases short, with 9 bases between. CDR3 length: 12 amino acids. CDR1 is SGHAT and CDR2 is FQNNGV in the germline V gene. Written as DNA, the CDR3 is TGTGCCAGCAGCCGCAGCAGGAATGAGCAGTTCTTC. Amino acids: CASSRSRNEQFF.

CDR3: CASNAGEGQPQHF. Here the CDR3 DNA reads TGTGCCAGCAACGCAGGGGAAGGTCAGCCCCAGCATTTT. This chain connects TRBV2 to TRBJ1-5; D might be TRBD1 (6 bases). The germline V gene has CDR1 SNHLY and CDR2 FYNNEI. Trimming pared 7 bases from V and 6 bases from J, leaving 13 bases between. The CDR3 has 13 amino acids.

The genes are TRBV3-1 (or the pseudogene TRBV3-2) and TRBJ1-5; no definite D call. The germline gives CDR1 LGHDT, CDR2 YNNKEL (reference sequence). The CDR3 has 14 residues. The V gene lost 3 bases and the J gene lost 0 bases, with 6 bases spanning the gap. The chain's CDR3 is CASSQDGSNQPQHF. The CDR3 DNA sequence: TGTGCCAGCAGCCAGGATGGTAGCAATCAGCCCCAGCATTTT.

This sequence joins TRBV27 and TRBJ2-2; D gene ambiguous. The CDR3 covers 12 residues. Trimming removed 2 bases from V and 6 bases from J, with 4 bases in between. Germline V lookup: CDR1 MNHEY, CDR2 SMNVEV (reference sequence). The CDR3 DNA reads TGTGCCAGCAGTTTAGCAGCCGGGGAGCTGTTTTTT. Its protein is CASSLAAGELFF.

This clone was seen a few times. The gene calls are TRBV5-1 and TRBJ2-1; D is possibly TRBD1 (5 bases). Germline values: CDR1 SGHRS, CDR2 YFSETQ. V lost 0 bases, J lost 2 bases, and 9 bases lay in between. The CDR3 consists of 15 residues. The CDR3 bases are TGCGCCAGCAGCTTGGGCCAGGGTCCCTACAATGAGCAGTTCTTC. Translation: CASSLGQGPYNEQFF.

The chain is built from TRBV5-1 and TRBJ1-2, with 10 bases identical to TRBD1. In germline, CDR1 is SGHRS, CDR2 YFSETQ. With 0 bases clipped from V and 4 bases from J, the junction kept 6 bases outside the gene matches. This CDR3 contains 16 residues. CDR3 sequence (DNA): TGCGCCAGCAGCTTGGAGGGCGGGACAGGGGCCTATGGCTACACCTTC. Translated, it gives CASSLEGGTGAYGYTF.

V gene TRBV4-1 combines with J gene TRBJ1-2, with D possibly TRBD1 on 5 matching bases. The CDR3 runs 13 residues. Germline-derived CDR1 and CDR2 are MGHRA and YSYEKL. The V and J ends lost 3 bases and 6 bases respectively, with 11 bases between them. The CDR3 DNA reads as TGCGCCAGCAGCCAGCCCAGGGCTCATGGCTACACCTTC. As protein: CASSQPRAHGYTF.

This chain uses TRBV25-1 with TRBJ2-1, with 7 bases matching TRBD2. The CDR3 spans 17 residues. J was trimmed by 9 bases and V by 2 bases; bases with no gene match: 16. CDR1 and CDR2 (germline): MGHDK, SYGVNS. The CDR3 sequence is CASSETGGGARFFEQFF. CDR3 nucleotide sequence: TGTGCCAGCAGTGAAACGGGGGGTGGAGCCCGTTTTTTTGAGCAGTTCTTC.

The chain carries TRBV2 and TRBJ1-6; TRBD1 might be the D (6 bases). The V end was cut by 1 base, the J end by 7 bases, with 11 bases between. The CDR3 spans 15 residues. Germline V gene data show CDR1 as SNHLY and CDR2 as FYNNEI. CDR3 sequence (DNA): TGTGCCAGCAGTGAAGTCAGGGGATGGAATTCACCCCTCCACTTT. As protein: CASSEVRGWNSPLHF.

V and J are TRBV5-1 and TRBJ1-4; 7 nucleotides align to TRBD1. Looked up from germline, CDR1 is SGHRS and CDR2 is YFSETQ. V lost 5 bases, J lost 11 bases, and 12 bases stayed unmatched. The CDR3 extends over 14 amino acids. CDR3 sequence (DNA): TGCGCCAGCAGGACCGGGACAGATGGCAGTAAACTGTTTTTT. The encoded protein is CASRTGTDGSKLFF.